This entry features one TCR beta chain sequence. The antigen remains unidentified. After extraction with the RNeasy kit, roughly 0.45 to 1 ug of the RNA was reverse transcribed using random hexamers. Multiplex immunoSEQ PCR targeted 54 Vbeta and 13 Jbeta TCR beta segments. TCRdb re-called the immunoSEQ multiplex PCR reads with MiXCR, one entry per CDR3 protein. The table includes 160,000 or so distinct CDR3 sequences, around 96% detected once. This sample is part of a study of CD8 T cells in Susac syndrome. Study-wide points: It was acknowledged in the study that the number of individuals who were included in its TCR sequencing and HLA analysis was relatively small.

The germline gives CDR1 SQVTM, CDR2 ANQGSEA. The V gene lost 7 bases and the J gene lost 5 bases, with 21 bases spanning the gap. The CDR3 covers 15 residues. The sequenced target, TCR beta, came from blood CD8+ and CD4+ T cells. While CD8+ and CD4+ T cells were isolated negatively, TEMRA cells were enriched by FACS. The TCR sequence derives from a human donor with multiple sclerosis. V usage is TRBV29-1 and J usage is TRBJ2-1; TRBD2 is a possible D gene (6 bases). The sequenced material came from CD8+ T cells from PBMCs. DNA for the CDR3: TGCAGCGCCCGATCGGGACTTCGATGGGACAATGAGCAGTTCTTC. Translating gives CSARSGLRWDNEQFF.